This paragraph covers one T cell receptor beta chain sequence. Antigen unknown. Some clones are missing from TCRdb's copy, which holds only in-frame ones; the method was immunoSEQ multiplex PCR. Here the sample spans approximately 150,000 clones, around 90% being singletons. The entry originates in a study of T cell responses to AZD1222 COVID-19 vaccine. The CDR3 is 15 residues long. Trimming removed 0 bases at V and 1 base at J, with 7 bases between. Per the germline V gene, CDR1 is LNHNV and CDR2 is YYDKDF (reference sequence). The study's findings and limits: Samples come after the peak T cell response, not at day 14. Regions 160-218 and 743-854 held dominance among vaccine-associated CD4 TCRs, which spanned spike. Reportedly, close to half of spike-specific TCRs are directed against unmutated variant regions. Donors skewed white British and female; clonal diversity was possibly underestimated.

The V gene is TRBV15, the J gene TRBJ1-5; D is uncertain. The source of this sequence is an adult who received the AZD1222 COVID-19 vaccine. Sample: peripheral blood, taken 28 days after the second AZD1222 dose. In nucleotides, the CDR3 is TGTGCCACCAGCAGAGATCTGGACAGCAATCAGCCCCAGCATTTT. Its translation is CATSRDLDSNQPQHF.